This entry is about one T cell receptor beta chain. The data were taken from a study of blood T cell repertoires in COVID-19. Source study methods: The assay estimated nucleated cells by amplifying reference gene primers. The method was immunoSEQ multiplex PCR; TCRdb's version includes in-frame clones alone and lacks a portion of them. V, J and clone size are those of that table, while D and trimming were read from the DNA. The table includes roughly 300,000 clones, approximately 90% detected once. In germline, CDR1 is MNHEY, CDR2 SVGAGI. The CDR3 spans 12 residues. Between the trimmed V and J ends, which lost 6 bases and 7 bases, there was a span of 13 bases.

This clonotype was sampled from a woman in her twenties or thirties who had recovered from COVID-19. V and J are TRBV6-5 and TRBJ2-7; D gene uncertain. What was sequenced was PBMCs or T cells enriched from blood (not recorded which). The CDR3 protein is CASRTTGSEQYF. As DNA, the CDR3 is TGTGCCAGCAGGACCACGGGTTCGGAGCAGTACTTC.